The clone carrying this T cell receptor beta chain has at least ten counts. CDR3 size: 15 residues. The V gene lost 1 base and the J gene lost 8 bases, with 14 bases spanning the gap. The data were taken from a study of patients with pleural tuberculosis. MiXCR was run by TCRdb on the reads, yielding one entry per CDR3 protein. The sample has about 30,000 distinct CDR3 sequences, 15% to 20% seen once; the top ten hold roughly 3.4%. The chain links TRBV12-3 or TRBV12-4 to TRBJ1-4; no clear D. This TCR derives from a human donor with pleural tuberculosis. The sample comprised peripheral blood. The CDR3 spells CASSLVSASDEKLFF. Written as DNA, the CDR3 is TGTGCCAGCAGTTTAGTTTCGGCATCCGACGAAAAACTGTTTTTT.